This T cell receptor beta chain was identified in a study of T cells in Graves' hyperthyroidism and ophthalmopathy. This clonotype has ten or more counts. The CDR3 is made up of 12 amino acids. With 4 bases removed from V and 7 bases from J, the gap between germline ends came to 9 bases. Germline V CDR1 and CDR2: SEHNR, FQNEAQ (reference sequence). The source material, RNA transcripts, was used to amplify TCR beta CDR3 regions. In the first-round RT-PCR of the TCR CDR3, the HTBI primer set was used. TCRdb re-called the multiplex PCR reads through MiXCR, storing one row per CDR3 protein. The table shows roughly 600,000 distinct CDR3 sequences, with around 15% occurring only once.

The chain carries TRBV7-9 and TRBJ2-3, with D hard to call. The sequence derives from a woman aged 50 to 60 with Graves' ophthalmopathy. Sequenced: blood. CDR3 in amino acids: CASSSHGNTQYF. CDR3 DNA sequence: TGTGCCAGCAGCTCCCATGGGAATACGCAGTATTTT.